The T cell receptor beta chain described here comes from a study of CD8 T cells in ankylosing spondylitis. Study results and limitations: Reported data indicate significant enrichment of disease-linked clones within matched ankylosing spondylitis synovial fluid. Ankylosing spondylitis blood appeared to carry a characteristic TCR beta motif of under ten highly homologous variants. Peripheral blood held disease-linked clones only at relatively low frequency, and these were CD8+. There were earlier reports of some motif variants in reactive arthritis synovial fluid and blood.

Comment on this clonotype: Its antigen is currently unknown. One end of the junction is discordant with germline, which a read error may explain.

The CDR3 totals 19 residues. Germline lookup yields CDR1 SGHRS and CDR2 YFSETQ. In making TCR beta libraries, quantitative 5'-RACE with molecular barcodes was used. TCRdb processed the 5' RACE reads anew with MiXCR; each CDR3 protein has one entry. The table has fewer than 400,000 distinct CDR3 sequences, 20% to 25% seen once; the top ten hold roughly a sixth. This receptor was taken from a male donor with ankylosing spondylitis. Specimen: blood, either unsorted or a sorted T cell fraction (not recorded which). The chain uses TRBV5-1 and TRBJ2-5; perhaps D is TRBD1 or TRBD2 (5 bases each). The CDR3 loop is CASSLSSSGLAVYQETQHF. The CDR3 nucleotides are TGCGCCAGCAGCTTGTCTTCATCGGGGCTAGCCGTGTACCAAGAGACCCAGCACTTC.